Reported below is one TCR beta chain. CDR1 and CDR2 (germline): MDHEN, SYDVKM. V was cut by 7 bases and J by 6 bases, with 28 bases left in between. The CDR3 totals 17 residues. These data are taken from a study of cytomegalovirus exposure and HLA in healthy donors. The overall study: Caucasian-associated ancestry cluster membership applied to around 76% of nearly 400 genotyped donors.

PCR was performed using 60 Vbeta and 13 Jbeta primers. Sequenced by immunoSEQ multiplex PCR; TCRdb stores in-frame clones only, minus some. This repertoire shows 170,000 or so clones, about 80% found once; its top ten account for around 4.8%. The rearrangement links TRBV28 to TRBJ2-7; no clear D. The sequenced sample was PBMCs. The TCR sequence derives from a man younger than 35 in good health and CMV-seronegative. The CDR3 protein is CASTPLGQASFDGEQYF. CDR3 nucleotides: TGTGCCAGCACCCCTCTCGGCCAAGCGAGCTTCGATGGCGAGCAGTACTTC. The whole variable domain, remainder taken from reference TRBV28 and TRBJ2-7, is DVKVTQSSRYLVKRTGEKVFLECVQDMDHENMFWYRQDPGLGLRLIYFSYDVKMKEKGDIPEGYSVSREKKERFSLILESASTNQTSMYLCASTPLGQASFDGEQYFGPGTRLTVT.